Sequencing of this TCR beta chain was carried out in a study of blood T cell repertoires in COVID-19. At the level of the study: From the United States, Italy and Spain came samples of acute and convalescent COVID-19. From T cells, B-cell-depleted T cells, or PBMCs came the material, which was cDNA or gDNA.

Authors' processing steps: Amplified reference gene primers provided the basis for estimating nucleated cell counts. This table comes from immunoSEQ multiplex PCR, and its TCRdb copy is limited to in-frame clones, with some not included. V and J calls and clone size are copied from that table; D and trimming were computed from the DNA. The top ten hold roughly a tenth of the sample, which has about 210,000 clones, 80% to 90% seen once. The germline V gene has CDR1 WSHSY and CDR2 SAAADI. CDR3 length: 13 residues. V was pared by 7 bases and J by 6 bases, with 14 bases between. The sequenced material came from peripheral blood. The rearrangement uses TRBV10-2 and TRBJ2-3; D unresolved. This receptor was obtained from a man in his fifties or sixties with active or convalescent COVID-19. CDR3 protein: CASMVTPGDTQYF. The CDR3 coding sequence is TGCGCCAGCATGGTCACCCCCGGGGATACGCAGTATTTT.